This entry concerns a single T cell receptor beta chain. Its antigen remains undetermined. No base qualities exist here, and no much larger clone lies one base off it. Trimming at the junction amounts to 5 bases on V and 7 bases on J, and the germline ends lie 17 bases apart. The CDR3 numbers 14 residues from cysteine through phenylalanine. Only CDR3 DNA remains: 42 bases, in frame from the first base. From a lookup of the germline V gene, CDR1 and CDR2 are MGHDK and SYGVNS. This entry is derived from a study of blood T cell repertoires in COVID-19 (dated by TCRdb to 2020 to 2022). Turning to the overall study: Collaborator samples came from the United States, Italy and Spain and covered acute and convalescent phases of COVID-19. The prospective study material was composed of cDNA or gDNA derived from T cells, B-cell-depleted T cells, or PBMCs. Subjects who had been exposed to COVID-19, were actively infected with it, or had recovered from it provided the deeply sampled blood TCRbeta repertoires that made up the dataset. The repertoires were made available in a free public database intended to serve as a resource for research on the immune response to SARS-CoV-2. Samples were obtained from the ongoing ImmuneRACE study (first 160 participants) and from over a thousand subjects provided by 6 global collaborators. The sample metadata nearly always contained a de-identified subject ID, COVID-19 status, age in years and sex. Where available, HLA class I and class II types were obtained from metadata supplied by the sample provider rather than from assay-based typing.

What the research found in general, with its limitations: The quantity of clinical and demographic metadata differed by source and by participant and was supplied without curation.

Whole blood was collected in K2EDTA tubes by collaborating institutions according to the institutions' own protocols. Collaborator samples were shipped for TCRbeta analysis as frozen whole blood, isolated PBMCs, or DNA extracted from either sample type. The immunoSEQ Assay, a bias-controlled multiplex PCR, was used to amplify TCRbeta CDR3 regions from genomic DNA. On the authors' methods: Within the assay, amplification of reference gene primers was used to estimate how many nucleated cells each sample contained. To quantify the absolute abundance of each unique TCRbeta CDR3 rearrangement, sequence reads were collapsed and filtered. For each sample, productive Simpson clonality was calculated by taking the square root of Simpson's diversity index across productive rearrangements. As stored in TCRdb, this immuneACCESS dataset retains in-frame rearrangements with V and J assigned. A fraction of the clones does not appear; measured against another copy, unresolved V genes explain less than half of the discrepancy, and the remainder lacks a known reason. From that table come the V and J calls and clone size; the DNA was used to work out D and trimming. The sample contains tens of thousands of clones, around four fifths of them found a single time. The ten largest account for approximately 30% of the sample.

The chain was built from TRBV25-1 and TRBJ1-2, with no D gene named confidently. The origin of this receptor is a human donor in a cohort sampled during active COVID-19. Sequencing was carried out using peripheral blood. The DNA sequence is given as TGTGCCAGCAGTTTGGACTTCTCAGGAGGTGGCTACACCTTC. The resulting protein is CASSLDFSGGGYTF.